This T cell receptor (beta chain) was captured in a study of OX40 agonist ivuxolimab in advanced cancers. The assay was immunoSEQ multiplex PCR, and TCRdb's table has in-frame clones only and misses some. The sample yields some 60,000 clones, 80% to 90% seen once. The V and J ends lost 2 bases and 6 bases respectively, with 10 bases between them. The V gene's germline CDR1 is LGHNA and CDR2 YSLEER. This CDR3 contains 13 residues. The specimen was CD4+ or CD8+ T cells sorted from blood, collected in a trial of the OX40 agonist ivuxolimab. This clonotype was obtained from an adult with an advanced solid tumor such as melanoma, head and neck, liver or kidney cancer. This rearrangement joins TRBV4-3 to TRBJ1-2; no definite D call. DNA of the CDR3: TGCGCCAGCAGCCAAATGAACCAAAATGGCTACACCTTC. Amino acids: CASSQMNQNGYTF.